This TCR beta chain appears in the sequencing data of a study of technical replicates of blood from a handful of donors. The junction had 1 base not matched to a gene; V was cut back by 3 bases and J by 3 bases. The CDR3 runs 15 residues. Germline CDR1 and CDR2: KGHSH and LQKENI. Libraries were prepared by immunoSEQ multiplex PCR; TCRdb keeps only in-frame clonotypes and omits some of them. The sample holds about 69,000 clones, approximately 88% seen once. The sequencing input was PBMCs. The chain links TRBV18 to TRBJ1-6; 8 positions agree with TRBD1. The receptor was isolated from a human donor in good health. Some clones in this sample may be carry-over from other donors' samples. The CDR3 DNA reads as TGTGCCAGCTCACCTGGACAGGGCTATAATTCACCCCTCCACTTT. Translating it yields CASSPGQGYNSPLHF.